This TCR beta chain originates from a study of T cells expressing NK-cell markers (TCRdb year 2020). Some background on the complete study: Three sorted T-cell subsets (CD3+CD56+NKG2C+, CD3+CD56+NKG2C- and CD3+CD56-NKG2C+) from about 8 donors had their TCR beta-chain repertoires profiled. Seven of the eight sequenced donors were HCMV-seropositive and one was HCMV-seronegative. All eight donors whose samples were sequenced were randomly selected healthy volunteers, three of them men and five women. The libraries were sequenced on Illumina HiSeq 2000/2500, MiSeq or NextSeq, producing 2 x 150 bp reads.

A commercial ELISA kit detecting HCMV-specific IgG in serum was used to determine HCMV serostatus. Ficoll density gradient centrifugation was used to isolate peripheral blood mononuclear cells from blood. The instrument given in TCRdb is Illumina HiSeq 2000. 5'RACE template switching, by which a universal primer site and unique molecular identifiers were added, was used to make TCR beta cDNA libraries. Synthesis of cDNA was primed from the TCR beta constant segment and was followed by two consecutive PCR amplification steps. The authors processed their data as follows. Reads were demultiplexed and grouped by UMI with MIGEC, and clonotypes were assembled and quantified with MiTCR. To exclude erroneous sequences, only TCR cDNA sequences supported by at least two reads were retained. The tcR package was used for downstream repertoire analysis, with clonotypes matched between fractions based on CDR3 nucleotide sequence plus V segment. VDJmatch was used to annotate antigen specificity against VDJdb, with one amino acid substitution in CDR3 permitted. TCRdb reprocessed the raw reads; every CDR3 protein sequence is a single record, and DNA is not supplied. For this entry, the V and J calls and clone size follow TCRdb and not the study's own pipeline. This sample's table carries about 260,000 distinct CDR3 sequences. In total, the top ten clones hold roughly 0.4% of the sample.

Spanning cysteine to phenylalanine, the CDR3 consists of 14 amino acids. DNA is not recorded here. Points on this clonotype: The clone's antigen remains unknown.

General study outcomes and caveats: Whether the expanded NKG2C-expressing T cell clones were specific for HCMV antigens was left unclear. Those dominant clonotypes were again the most abundant among CD3+CD56-NKG2C+ cells in a handful of donors, at about 28.3-65%. For five or six donors, the dominant CD3+CD56+NKG2C+ clonotypes were among the top 10 CD8+ clonotypes and accounted for 1.0-7.0% of CD8+ T cells.

Sequencing was performed on blood T cells: a sorted CD56 or NKG2C T cell subset, CD4+ or CD8+ T cells, or bulk PBMC T cells (not recorded which). This receptor was identified in a man aged 18 to 29 in good health. Donor details come from another sample of the same person, matched by shared clones. The chain joins TRBV12-3 or TRBV12-4 to TRBJ1-1. CDR3 sequence: CASSIQTSNTEAFF.